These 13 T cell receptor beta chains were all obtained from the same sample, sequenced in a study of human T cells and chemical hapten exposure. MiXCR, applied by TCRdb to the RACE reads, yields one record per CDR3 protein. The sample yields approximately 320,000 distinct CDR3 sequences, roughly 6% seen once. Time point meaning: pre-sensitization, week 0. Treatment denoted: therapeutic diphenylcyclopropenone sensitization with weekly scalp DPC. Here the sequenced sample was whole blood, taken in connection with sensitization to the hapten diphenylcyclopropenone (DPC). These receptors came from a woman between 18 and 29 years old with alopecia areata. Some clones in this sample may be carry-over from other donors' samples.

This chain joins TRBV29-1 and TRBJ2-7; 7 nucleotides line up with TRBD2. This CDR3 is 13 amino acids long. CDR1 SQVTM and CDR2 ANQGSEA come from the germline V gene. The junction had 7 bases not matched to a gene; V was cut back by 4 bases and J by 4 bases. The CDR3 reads CSVAVSGVYEQYF. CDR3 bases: TGCAGCGTTGCGGTGAGCGGGGTATACGAGCAGTACTTC.

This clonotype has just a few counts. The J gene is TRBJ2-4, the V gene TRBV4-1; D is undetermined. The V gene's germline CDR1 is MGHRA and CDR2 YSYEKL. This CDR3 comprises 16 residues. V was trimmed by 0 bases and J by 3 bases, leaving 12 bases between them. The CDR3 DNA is TGCGCCAGCAGCCAAGAACGGCAGGTTGGCAAAAACATTCAGTACTTC. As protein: CASSQERQVGKNIQYF.

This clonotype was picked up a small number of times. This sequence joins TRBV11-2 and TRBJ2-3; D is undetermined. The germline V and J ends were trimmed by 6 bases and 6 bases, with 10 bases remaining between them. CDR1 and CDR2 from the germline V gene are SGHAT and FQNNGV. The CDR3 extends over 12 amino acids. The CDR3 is CASRPYLDTQYF. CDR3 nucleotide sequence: TGTGCCAGCAGGCCCTATCTGGATACGCAGTATTTT.

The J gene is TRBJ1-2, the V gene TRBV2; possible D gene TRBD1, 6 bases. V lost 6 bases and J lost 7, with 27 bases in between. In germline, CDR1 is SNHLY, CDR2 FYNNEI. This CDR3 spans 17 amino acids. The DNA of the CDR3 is TGTGCCAGCAGCCCGGACTACTATCGCTTGTCCAGGGGTGGCTACACCTTC. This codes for CASSPDYYRLSRGGYTF.

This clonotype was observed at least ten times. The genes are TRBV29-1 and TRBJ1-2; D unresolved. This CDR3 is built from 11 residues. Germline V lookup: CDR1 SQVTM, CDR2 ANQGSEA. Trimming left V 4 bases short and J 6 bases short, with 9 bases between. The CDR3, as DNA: TGCAGCGTTGTAAAGGAGAATGGCTACACCTTC. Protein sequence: CSVVKENGYTF.

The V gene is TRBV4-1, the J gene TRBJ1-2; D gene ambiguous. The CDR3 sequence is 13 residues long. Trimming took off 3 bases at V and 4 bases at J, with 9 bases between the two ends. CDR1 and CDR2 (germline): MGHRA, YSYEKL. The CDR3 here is CASSHSGPYGYTF. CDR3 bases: TGCGCCAGCAGCCACTCCGGGCCCTATGGCTACACCTTC.

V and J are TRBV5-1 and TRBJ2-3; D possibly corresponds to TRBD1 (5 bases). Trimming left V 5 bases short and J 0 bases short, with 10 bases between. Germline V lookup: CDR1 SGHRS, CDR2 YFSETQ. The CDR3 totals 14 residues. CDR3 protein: CASRTVPSTDTQYF. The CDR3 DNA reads TGCGCCAGCAGGACAGTCCCTAGCACAGATACGCAGTATTTT.

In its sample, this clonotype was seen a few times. The CDR3 DNA reads as TGCGCCAGCAGCCAAACAGTCCTGGACAGAGCCTACGAGCAGTACTTC. Translation: CASSQTVLDRAYEQYF. This chain uses TRBV4-3 with TRBJ2-7; D perhaps matches TRBD1 (6 bases). The CDR3 length is 16 residues. Germline assignment: CDR1 LGHNA and CDR2 YSLEER. V lost 2 bases to trimming and J lost 2 bases, with 16 bases between them.

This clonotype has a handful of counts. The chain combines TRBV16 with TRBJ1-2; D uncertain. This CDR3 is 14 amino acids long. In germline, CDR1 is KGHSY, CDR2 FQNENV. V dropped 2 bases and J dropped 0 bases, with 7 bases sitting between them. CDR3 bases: TGTGCCAGCAGCCAAACGAGGACTAACTATGGCTACACCTTC. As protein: CASSQTRTNYGYTF.

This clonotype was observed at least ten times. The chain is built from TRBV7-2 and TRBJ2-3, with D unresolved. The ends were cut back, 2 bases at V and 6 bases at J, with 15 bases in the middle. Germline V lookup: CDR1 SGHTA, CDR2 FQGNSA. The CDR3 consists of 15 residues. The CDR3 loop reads CASSLQTLMGDTQYF. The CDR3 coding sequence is TGTGCCAGCAGCTTACAAACCCTCATGGGGGATACGCAGTATTTT.

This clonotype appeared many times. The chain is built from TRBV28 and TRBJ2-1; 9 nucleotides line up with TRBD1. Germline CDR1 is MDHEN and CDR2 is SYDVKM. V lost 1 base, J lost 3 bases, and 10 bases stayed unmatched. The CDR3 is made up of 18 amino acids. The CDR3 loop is CASSLYRTGTGNYNEQFF. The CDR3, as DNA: TGTGCCAGCAGTTTATACCGCACCGGGACAGGGAACTACAATGAGCAGTTCTTC.

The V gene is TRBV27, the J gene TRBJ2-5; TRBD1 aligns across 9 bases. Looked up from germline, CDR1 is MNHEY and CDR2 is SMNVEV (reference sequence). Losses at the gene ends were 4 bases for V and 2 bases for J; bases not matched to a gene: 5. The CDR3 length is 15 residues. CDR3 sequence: CASSSWDRAQETQYF. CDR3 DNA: TGTGCCAGCAGTTCATGGGACAGGGCTCAAGAGACCCAGTACTTC.

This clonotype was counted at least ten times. The CDR3 DNA follows: TGTGCCAGCAGTTACTCGACCGGCCCTAACTATGGCTACACCTTC. Protein: CASSYSTGPNYGYTF. This chain uses TRBV6-6 with TRBJ1-2; no firm D call. Trimming left V 0 bases short and J 0 bases short, with 8 bases between. The CDR3 extends over 15 amino acids. Germline V gene data show CDR1 as MNHNY and CDR2 as SVGAGI (reference sequence).